This T cell receptor (beta chain) originates from a study of blood T cell repertoires in COVID-19. Study-wide background: Samples of COVID-19 (acute and convalescent) were obtained from the United States, Italy and Spain. The analysed material was cDNA or gDNA that came from T cells, B-cell-depleted T cells, or PBMCs.

In the original processing: From reference gene primer amplification, estimates of nucleated cell counts were derived. The assay was immunoSEQ multiplex PCR, and TCRdb's table has in-frame clones only and misses some. The V and J calls and clone size are taken from that table; D and trimming were inferred from the DNA. The top ten hold 1.5% to 2% of the sample, which has around 250,000 clones, 86% seen once. In germline, CDR1 is SGHRS, CDR2 YFSETQ. Losses at the gene ends were 4 bases for V and 3 bases for J; bases not matched to a gene: 6. This CDR3 contains 14 residues. V usage is TRBV5-1 and J usage is TRBJ2-7; TRBD1 matches at 8 bases. The clonotype originates from a woman in her sixties who had recovered from COVID-19. Material: peripheral blood. This CDR3 reads CASSRWDRSYEQYF. The CDR3 DNA sequence: TGCGCCAGCAGCCGCTGGGACAGGAGCTACGAGCAGTACTTC. The variable domain in full, with the rest retrieved from reference TRBV5-1 and TRBJ2-7, is KAGVTQTPRYLIKTRGQQVTLSCSPISGHRSVSWYQQTPGQGLQFLFEYFSETQRNKGNFPGRFSGRQFSNSRSEMNVSTLELGDSALYLCASSRWDRSYEQYFGPGTRLTVT.